The source of this TCR beta chain is a study of blood T cell repertoires in COVID-19. Only in-frame clones appear in the TCRdb table, and some are missing; sequencing was by immunoSEQ multiplex PCR. The sample consists of 200,000 to 300,000 clones, roughly four fifths of them appearing once. The clonotype originates from a man in his fifties or sixties with acute or convalescent COVID-19. The sample consisted of peripheral blood.

For the CDR3, the DNA is TGTGCCGTCCACTTGGCAGGTTCACCCCTCCACTTT. Translated, it gives CAVHLAGSPLHF. The J gene is TRBJ1-6, the V gene TRBV19; D is unclear. V shed 11 bases and J shed 9 bases, with 14 bases lying between them. The CDR3 contains 12 residues. In germline, CDR1 is LNHDA, CDR2 SQIVND (reference sequence).